This T cell receptor beta chain was retrieved from a study of blood T cell repertoires in COVID-19. About the research overall: Specimens from acute and convalescent COVID-19 originated in the United States, Italy and Spain. Nucleic acid was either cDNA or gDNA, and it came from T cells, B-cell-depleted T cells, or PBMCs.

Clones were read by immunoSEQ multiplex PCR, and TCRdb kept only the in-frame ones, dropping some. The sample yields around 9,000 clones, 81% seen once. CDR1 is SGHRS and CDR2 is YFSETQ in the germline V gene. CDR3 length: 14 amino acids. Trimming took off 2 bases at V and 2 bases at J, with 10 bases between the two ends. This clonotype was sampled from a man in his 60s with active COVID-19. The V call is TRBV5-1, the J call TRBJ1-1; D possibly corresponds to TRBD1 (5 bases). Sequencing was carried out using peripheral blood. CDR3 in amino acids: CASSFATVNTEAFF. Here the CDR3 DNA reads TGCGCCAGCAGCTTCGCGACAGTTAACACTGAAGCTTTCTTT.